This record concerns one TCR beta chain sequence. Its antigen is unidentified. This sample stems from a study of T-cell reconstitution after alpha-beta-depleted transplantation in children. Study results and caveats: Several hundred expanded graft clones reportedly were the source of alpha-beta T cells about two months after transplant. Diversity of TCRbeta at day 60 was high in some patients, arising from surviving recipient T cells and thymic progenitors. Newly generated T cells supplied most T-cell counts and diversity one year post-transplant.

TCRbeta library preparation incorporated unique molecular identifiers. TCRdb recomputed calls from the PCR reads with MiXCR, one row per CDR3 protein. Altogether 330,000 or so distinct CDR3 sequences are present, around 7.1% being singletons, with the ten largest covering around 10%. The CDR3 loop spans 18 amino acids. V gave up 0 bases and J gave up 4 bases; unmatched junction bases: 8. The V gene's germline CDR1 is SGHAT and CDR2 FQNNGV. The rearrangement uses TRBV11-2 and TRBJ2-1; TRBD2 matches at 11 bases. This specimen consisted of peripheral blood, obtained 360 days after TCRalphabeta/CD19-depleted stem cell transplant. This clonotype was sampled from a female patient between 2 and 15 years old who had a stem cell transplant for Fanconi anemia, so the T cells may come from the graft donor. This CDR3 reads CASSLDLLAGGLYNEQFF. The DNA of the CDR3 is TGTGCCAGCAGCTTAGATCTTCTAGCGGGGGGCCTATACAATGAGCAGTTCTTC.